This TCR beta chain stems from a study of blood T cell repertoires in COVID-19. This CDR3 spans 15 amino acids. With 4 bases removed from V and 3 bases from J, the gap between germline ends came to 15 bases. Per germline, CDR1 LNHDA and CDR2 SQIVND (reference sequence). TCRdb keeps only in-frame clones here, not all; method: immunoSEQ multiplex PCR. The sample carries 150,000 to 200,000 clones, 89% recorded once. The TCR comes from a woman aged 40 to 49 with acute COVID-19. Material for sequencing was PBMCs or T cells enriched from blood (not recorded which). This chain joins TRBV19 and TRBJ1-2, with a tentative D call TRBD1 (6 bases). The CDR3 loop reads CASSRGGQIDYGYTF. The CDR3, as DNA: TGTGCCAGTAGTAGGGGGGGCCAGATCGACTATGGCTACACCTTC.